Shown below are 17 T cell receptor beta chains from a single sample sequenced in a study of blood T cell repertoires in COVID-19. TCRdb keeps only in-frame clones here, not all; method: immunoSEQ multiplex PCR. The sample shows tens of thousands of clones, around 89% of them seen only once. The sample comprised peripheral blood. Receptors were obtained from a man between 50 and 59 years old with COVID-19, enrolled during active disease.

V usage is TRBV6-5 and J usage is TRBJ1-6; unclear D gene. The germline V and J ends were trimmed by 7 bases and 3 bases, with 10 bases remaining between them. The CDR3 is made up of 14 amino acids. Germline V lookup: CDR1 MNHEY, CDR2 SVGAGI. In DNA form, the CDR3 reads TGTGCCAGCACTTTGGCTGGCTATAATTCACCCCTCCACTTT. Encoded protein: CASTLAGYNSPLHF.

The chain combines TRBV5-1 with TRBJ1-1; maybe TRBD1 (6 bases). Germline CDR1 SGHRS, CDR2 YFSETQ. This CDR3 spans 14 amino acids. V was shortened by 4 bases and J by 6 bases, with 16 bases between the two germline ends. CDR3 residues: CASSAQGGKAEAFF. The CDR3 DNA follows: TGCGCCAGCAGCGCACAGGGTGGGAAGGCTGAAGCTTTCTTT.

The chain has TRBV6-5 and TRBJ2-1, with no clear D. The length of the CDR3 is 14 residues. The V gene's germline CDR1 is MNHEY and CDR2 SVGAGI. Trimming stripped 6 bases from V and 0 bases from J, with 9 bases between. The CDR3 reads CASRLGGSYNEQFF. CDR3 DNA: TGTGCCAGCAGGCTCGGTGGCTCCTACAATGAGCAGTTCTTC.

Only a few counts were recorded for this clone. The gene calls are TRBV30 and TRBJ2-4; possibly TRBD1 for D (5 bases). The CDR3 contains 14 residues. V was trimmed by 0 bases and J by 2 bases, leaving 8 bases between them. Germline assignment: CDR1 GTSNPN and CDR2 SVGIG (reference sequence). The DNA of the CDR3 is TGTGCCTGGAGTGTACCGGACACCAAAAACATTCAGTACTTC. Translating it yields CAWSVPDTKNIQYF. The full variable domain, rest sourced from reference TRBV30 and TRBJ2-4, is SQTIHQWPATLVQPVGSPLSLECTVEGTSNPNLYWYRQAAGRGLQLLFYSVGIGQISSEVPQNLSASRPQDRQFILSSKKLLLSDSGFYLCAWSVPDTKNIQYFGAGTRLSVL.

The chain joins TRBV5-1 to TRBJ1-6; no definite D call. Germline loops: CDR1 SGHRS, CDR2 YFSETQ. The CDR3 is 17 residues long. Trimming stripped 4 bases from V and 3 bases from J, with 17 bases between. In DNA form, the CDR3 reads TGCGCCAGCAGCCCCGAGCAGGTGACGGTCTATAATTCACCCCTCCACTTT. This encodes CASSPEQVTVYNSPLHF.

This clone was seen just once. This sample also contains other DNA sequences that code for the same CDR3. The V call is TRBV18, the J call TRBJ1-2; D is possibly TRBD1 (5 bases). Germline lookup yields CDR1 KGHSH and CDR2 LQKENI. CDR3 length equals 13 residues. Deletions cut 3 bases from V and 8 bases from J, with 13 bases between. CDR3 amino acids: CASSPSDTRGYTF. The CDR3 DNA is TGTGCCAGCTCACCGTCGGACACAAGAGGCTACACCTTC.

This chain joins TRBV9 and TRBJ2-3; D ambiguous. This CDR3 region has 13 residues. Germline V lookup: CDR1 SGDLS, CDR2 YYNGEE. V was clipped by 0 bases and J by 5 bases, with 7 bases between them. The CDR3 loop is CASSVGAQDTQYF. For the CDR3, the DNA is TGTGCCAGCAGCGTAGGCGCGCAAGATACGCAGTATTTT.

This clone was detected only once. The rearrangement uses TRBV19 and TRBJ2-7, with TRBD1 matching 7 bases. V lost 2 bases to trimming and J lost 0 bases; unmatched junction nucleotides: 7. Germline V gene data show CDR1 as LNHDA and CDR2 as SQIVND (reference sequence). The CDR3 consists of 16 residues. The CDR3 here is CASSISGTVSSYEQYF. The CDR3 region has the DNA TGTGCCAGTAGTATATCAGGGACAGTAAGCTCCTACGAGCAGTACTTC.

The rearrangement uses TRBV4-3 and TRBJ1-6; D remains unclear. V lost 0 bases and J lost 10, with 10 bases in between. The germline V gene encodes CDR1 LGHNA and CDR2 YSLEER. The CDR3 extends over 14 amino acids. The CDR3 spells CASSQDSAGSPLHF. CDR3 in DNA: TGCGCCAGCAGCCAAGATTCGGCGGGCTCACCCCTCCACTTT.

The chain couples TRBV11-2 to TRBJ1-2; D is unclear. Trimming cost V 2 bases and J 2 bases, with 9 bases left between them. The CDR3 covers 14 residues. Germline loops: CDR1 SGHAT, CDR2 FQNNGV. The CDR3, as DNA: TGTGCCAGCAGCTTAAATACGGAGAACTATGGCTACACCTTC. This codes for CASSLNTENYGYTF.

The chain combines TRBV19 with TRBJ1-1; D is unresolved. Germline loops: CDR1 LNHDA, CDR2 SQIVND (reference sequence). The CDR3 runs 12 residues. Trimming took 6 bases from V and 9 from J, leaving 14 bases between them. CDR3 sequence (DNA): TGTGCCAGTAGGGGTTGGTGGAGTCAAGCTTTCTTT. Translating gives CASRGWWSQAFF.

The chain combines TRBV24-1 with TRBJ2-5; 12 nucleotides align to TRBD1. CDR3 size: 16 residues. Trimming removed 4 bases from V and 3 bases from J; junction bases left unmatched: 5. In germline, CDR1 is KGHDR, CDR2 SFDVKD. DNA of the CDR3: TGTGCCACCAGTGAACCGGGACAGGGGGCGGAAGAGACCCAGTACTTC. It translates to CATSEPGQGAEETQYF.

The chain links TRBV2 to TRBJ1-2, with TRBD1 identical over 7 bases. The CDR3 is made up of 12 amino acids. Trimming at V came to 6 bases and at J to 4 bases, leaving 2 bases not matched to a gene. From germline, CDR1 is SNHLY and CDR2 FYNNEI. CDR3 sequence (DNA): TGTGCCAGCAGAGGGGACAGCTATGGCTACACCTTC. This translates into CASRGDSYGYTF.

This clone was detected only a few times. The V gene is TRBV5-6, the J gene TRBJ2-2, with D unresolved. This CDR3 is built from 14 residues. Germline CDR1 SGHDT, CDR2 YYEEEE. Trimming left V 2 bases short and J 2 bases short, with 7 bases between. The CDR3 region has the DNA TGTGCCAGCAGCTTTAGGAGCAACACCGGGGAGCTGTTTTTT. This translates into CASSFRSNTGELFF.

The gene calls are TRBV30 and TRBJ2-1, with unresolved D. With 4 bases removed from V and 4 bases from J, the gap between germline ends came to 20 bases. Germline assignment: CDR1 GTSNPN and CDR2 SVGIG (reference sequence). The CDR3 consists of 16 residues. For the CDR3, the DNA is TGTGCCTGGACTGACTTTACGGAGCTTGGGTACAATGAGCAGTTCTTC. It encodes CAWTDFTELGYNEQFF.

V usage is TRBV10-3 and J usage is TRBJ1-6; 9 nucleotides match TRBD1. In germline, CDR1 is ENHRY, CDR2 SYGVKD. J gave up 7 bases and V 7 bases, and 5 bases lay outside the gene matches. The CDR3 runs 14 residues. DNA for the CDR3: TGTGCCATCACTTCGGACAGGGGAAATTCACCCCTCCACTTT. Translated: CAITSDRGNSPLHF.

The chain employs TRBV5-5 and TRBJ1-1, with D uncertain. Germline assignment: CDR1 SGHKS and CDR2 YYEKEE (reference sequence). Trimming took off 4 bases at V and 8 bases at J, with 15 bases between the two ends. The CDR3 has 13 residues. CDR3 residues: CASSTPLVQEAFF. CDR3 coding DNA: TGTGCCAGCAGCACCCCCTTGGTTCAGGAAGCTTTCTTT.